The text below deals with one T cell receptor beta chain. The record originates from a study of HIV-infected patients and healthy controls. The germline CDR1 and CDR2 sequences are KGHSH and LQKENI. The CDR3 totals 16 residues. V shed 4 bases, J shed 2 bases, and the junction held 7 bases outside the gene matches. TCRdb used MiXCR to reprocess the 5' RACE reads, holding one entry per CDR3 protein. The table has about 67,000 distinct CDR3 sequences, about a sixth seen once. The chain is built from TRBV18 and TRBJ2-3; 9 bases map to TRBD1. The receptor was derived from a human donor in good health. Sample: CD4+ T cells from blood. CDR3 sequence (DNA): TGTGCCAGCTCACGCTCCGGGACAGGGACCACAGATACGCAGTATTTT. This sequence encodes CASSRSGTGTTDTQYF.